Listed here are 22 T cell receptor beta chains from one sample, sequenced in a study of control samples from healthy donors and cancer patients (dated by TCRdb to the early 2020s). Library construction relied on the immunoSEQ multiplex PCR assay. TCRdb carries this immuneACCESS record with in-frame sequences only. Its versions omit some clonotypes, under half of them owing to an unresolved V gene in the studies checked, with the rest unexplained. In all, the sample holds tens of thousands of clones, and roughly 84% of those were seen once. The ten largest account for more than 13% of the sample. The sample consisted of blood. Receptor source: a man aged 50 to 60 in good health.

The rearrangement links TRBV2 to TRBJ2-3; perhaps TRBD1 as D (6 bases). The CDR3 spans 15 residues. V gave up 8 bases and J gave up 4 bases, with 19 bases separating them. The germline V gene has CDR1 SNHLY and CDR2 FYNNEI. The CDR3 nucleotides read TGTGCCAGCGCCACAGGGCCCCAGGGTCCAGATACGCAGTATTTT. Translated, it gives CASATGPQGPDTQYF.

This clone was counted between two and nine times. The chain links TRBV9 to TRBJ2-3; TRBD2 agrees at 11 bases. The CDR3 is made up of 16 amino acids. Germline values: CDR1 SGDLS, CDR2 YYNGEE. V lost 4 bases and J lost 5; bases outside the gene matches: 9. The CDR3 DNA reads TGTGCCAGCAGCAAAATTAGCGGGAGGGCCCTAGATACGCAGTATTTT. This codes for CASSKISGRALDTQYF.

V gene TRBV30 combines with J gene TRBJ2-7; weak D call: TRBD2 (5 bases). The CDR3 loop spans 12 amino acids. In germline, CDR1 is GTSNPN, CDR2 SVGIG (reference sequence). V was shortened by 4 bases and J by 2 bases, with 9 bases between the two germline ends. The CDR3 coding sequence is TGTGCCTGGACGGGGAACCCCTACGAGCAGTACTTC. It specifies CAWTGNPYEQYF.

This chain joins TRBV19 and TRBJ1-1; possibly TRBD1 for D (6 bases). CDR3 length equals 15 residues. The V and J ends lost 5 bases and 11 bases respectively, with 24 bases between them. CDR1 and CDR2 (germline): LNHDA, SQIVND (reference sequence). The CDR3 region has the DNA TGTGCCAGTAGTCCCCGGACAGAGGGGGGACCTCGGGCTTTCTTT. Protein product: CASSPRTEGGPRAFF. The full variable domain, rest sourced from reference TRBV19 and TRBJ1-1, is DGGITQSPKYLFRKEGQNVTLSCEQNLNHDAMYWYRQDPGQGLRLIYYSQIVNDFQKGDIAEGYSVSREKKESFPLTVTSAQKNPTAFYLCASSPRTEGGPRAFFGQGTRLTVV.

The V gene is TRBV5-1, the J gene TRBJ2-1, with TRBD2 matching 11 bases. This CDR3 is 19 amino acids long. Germline CDR1 is SGHRS and CDR2 is YFSETQ. V was clipped by 4 bases and J by 0 bases; unmatched bases: 12. The CDR3: CASSPTGTSGGSSYNEQFF. CDR3 DNA: TGCGCCAGCAGCCCCACCGGGACTAGCGGAGGAAGCTCCTACAATGAGCAGTTCTTC.

The chain joins TRBV15 to TRBJ2-1; TRBD2 agrees at 10 bases. This CDR3 is built from 15 residues. V shed 2 bases, J shed 6 bases, and the junction held 4 bases outside the gene matches. From germline, CDR1 is LNHNV and CDR2 YYDKDF (reference sequence). CDR3 amino acids: CATSRPSGRGNEQFF. Written as DNA, the CDR3 is TGTGCCACCAGCAGACCTAGCGGGAGAGGCAATGAGCAGTTCTTC.

The chain uses TRBV9 and TRBJ2-3; 8 bases line up with TRBD2. The V gene's germline CDR1 is SGDLS and CDR2 YYNGEE. Trimming at V came to 7 bases and at J to 5 bases, leaving 6 bases not matched to a gene. The CDR3 has 13 amino acids. CDR3 in DNA: TGTGCCAGCTCAGCGGGAGTAGGAGATACGCAGTATTTT. Protein: CASSAGVGDTQYF.

The rearrangement uses TRBV5-4 and TRBJ1-6, with D possibly matching TRBD1 (5 bases). This CDR3 contains 16 residues. Germline V gene lookup returns CDR1 SGHNT and CDR2 YYREEE (reference sequence). Trimming took 5 bases from V and 8 from J, leaving 20 bases between them. CDR3 residues: CASRVGGTAGDSPLHF. The CDR3 bases are TGTGCCAGCAGGGTGGGGGGGACCGCGGGCGATTCACCCCTCCACTTT.

This chain connects TRBV6-5 to TRBJ2-4, with TRBD2 identical over 7 bases. This CDR3 is built from 15 residues. The junction had 11 bases not matched to a gene; V was cut back by 5 bases and J by 7 bases. Germline CDR1 MNHEY, CDR2 SVGAGI. Here the CDR3 reads CASSMREGLGNIQYF. In nucleotides, the CDR3 is TGTGCCAGCAGTATGAGGGAGGGCCTAGGGAACATTCAGTACTTC.

This clone has just a few counts. The V and J genes are TRBV19 and TRBJ2-7; 8 positions agree with TRBD1. The CDR3 is 14 residues long. Germline V gene sequence: CDR1 LNHDA, CDR2 SQIVND (reference sequence). Trimming at V came to 2 bases and at J to 4 bases, leaving 4 bases not matched to a gene. CDR3 amino acids: CASSIQGARYEQYF. CDR3 sequence (DNA): TGTGCCAGTAGTATACAGGGGGCGCGGTACGAGCAGTACTTC.

The V gene is TRBV7-2, the J gene TRBJ2-7; the D gene is possibly TRBD1 (5 bases). The germline CDR1 and CDR2 sequences are SGHTA and FQGNSA. V lost 1 base to trimming and J lost 0 bases, with 16 bases between them. There are 17 residues in the CDR3. The CDR3: CASSLVGRGGSSYEQYF. In DNA, the CDR3 is TGTGCCAGCAGCTTAGTTGGTAGGGGCGGAAGCTCCTACGAGCAGTACTTC. The whole variable domain, filled in from reference TRBV7-2 and TRBJ2-7, reads GAGVSQSPSNKVTEKGKDVELRCDPISGHTALYWYRQSLGQGLEFLIYFQGNSAPDKSGLPSDRFSAERTGGSVSTLTIQRTQQEDSAVYLCASSLVGRGGSSYEQYFGPGTRLTVT.

The chain joins TRBV3-1 (or the pseudogene TRBV3-2) to TRBJ2-2; D is perhaps TRBD2 (6 bases). V was cut by 1 base and J by 4 bases, with 25 bases left in between. This CDR3 comprises 20 residues. Germline-derived CDR1 and CDR2 are LGHDT and YNNKEL (reference sequence). DNA for the CDR3: TGTGCCAGCAGCCAAGCAAAAAGAAGGGAGCGGACTATGCGCACCGGGGAGCTGTTTTTT. It specifies CASSQAKRRERTMRTGELFF.

This clone came up once. The V call is TRBV7-9, the J call TRBJ2-7; the D is unclear. The CDR3 sequence is 14 residues long. Germline lookup yields CDR1 SEHNR and CDR2 FQNEAQ (reference sequence). Trimming cost V 5 bases and J 1 base, with 12 bases left between them. The CDR3 nucleotides read TGTGCCAGCAGCGCAGGCGATCCTTCCTACGAGCAGTACTTC. It yields the protein CASSAGDPSYEQYF.

The chain recombines TRBV10-3 with TRBJ1-5; perhaps TRBD1 as D (5 bases). The CDR3 covers 13 residues. From germline, CDR1 is ENHRY and CDR2 SYGVKD. Trimming shortened V by 2 bases and J by 8 bases, and 10 bases separated the two germline ends. The CDR3 DNA reads TGTGCCATCAGTGAGAGCGGGGCAGAGCCCCAGCATTTT. It yields the protein CAISESGAEPQHF.

V and J are TRBV4-1 and TRBJ1-3, with a possible D match to TRBD1 (6 bases). The CDR3 contains 14 residues. Trimming removed 5 bases from V and 2 bases from J, with 10 bases in between. Germline values: CDR1 MGHRA, CDR2 YSYEKL. The CDR3 loop is CASSGGRAGNTIYF. In nucleotides, the CDR3 is TGCGCCAGCAGCGGGGGCAGGGCTGGAAACACCATATATTTT.

This sequence joins TRBV24-1 and TRBJ2-7, with 7 bases fitting TRBD1. CDR1 and CDR2 (germline): KGHDR, SFDVKD. V gave up 1 base and J gave up 2 bases; unmatched junction bases: 7. The CDR3 is made up of 16 amino acids. CDR3 nucleotide sequence: TGTGCCACCAGTGATTTCCGGGACAGTCAACCCTACGAGCAGTACTTC. Its translation: CATSDFRDSQPYEQYF.

The rearrangement joins TRBV28 to TRBJ2-3; TRBD2 might be the D (5 bases). The CDR3 totals 14 residues. Per germline, CDR1 MDHEN and CDR2 SYDVKM. Trimming stripped 7 bases from V and 2 bases from J, with 13 bases between. The CDR3 DNA sequence: TGTGCCAGCACTCTCCCGGGAACCACAGATACGCAGTATTTT. Translating it yields CASTLPGTTDTQYF.

The chain recombines TRBV28 with TRBJ1-2; D ambiguous. The V end lost 3 bases, the J end lost 7 bases, and 12 bases lay between the germline ends. From germline, CDR1 is MDHEN and CDR2 SYDVKM. This CDR3 comprises 13 residues. DNA of the CDR3: TGTGCCAGCAGTTTGGAATGGGTTTCTGGCTACACCTTC. Translated, it gives CASSLEWVSGYTF.

The chain combines TRBV6-5 with TRBJ1-1; TRBD1 aligns across 7 bases. The CDR3 is 15 amino acids. V lost 5 bases, J lost 6 bases, and 12 bases stayed unmatched. Germline CDR1 and CDR2: MNHEY and SVGAGI. CDR3 sequence (DNA): TGTGCCAGCAGTACCAACAGGGGTGGGCCGCCTGAAGCTTTCTTT. Amino acids: CASSTNRGGPPEAFF.

The chain has TRBV3-1 (or the pseudogene TRBV3-2) and TRBJ2-3; 8 bases match TRBD2. Germline CDR1 reads LGHDT; CDR2 reads YNNKEL (reference sequence). Germline trimming cut 4 bases from V and 0 bases from J; bases unmatched to any gene: 15. The CDR3 totals 19 residues. Here the CDR3 DNA reads TGTGCCAGCAGCCTCGTAGCGGGGAATTACTTTTCTAGCACAGATACGCAGTATTTT. Protein product: CASSLVAGNYFSSTDTQYF.

The rearrangement links TRBV11-2 to TRBJ2-1, with TRBD2 identical over 9 bases. The CDR3 runs 15 residues. Losses at the gene ends were 5 bases for V and 8 bases for J; bases not matched to a gene: 10. Germline V lookup: CDR1 SGHAT, CDR2 FQNNGV. The CDR3 loop is CASSLGLAGKDEQFF. The CDR3 DNA reads TGTGCCAGCAGCCTCGGGCTAGCGGGGAAGGATGAGCAGTTCTTC.

The chain uses TRBV11-3 and TRBJ2-3, with a tentative D call TRBD2 (6 bases). Germline V gives CDR1 SGHNT, CDR2 YENEEA. V was clipped by 4 bases and J by 2 bases, with 13 bases between them. The CDR3 spans 15 residues. The CDR3 DNA is TGTGCCAGCAGCTCCAGTGGAGGGGTCACAGATACGCAGTATTTT. It codes for CASSSSGGVTDTQYF.